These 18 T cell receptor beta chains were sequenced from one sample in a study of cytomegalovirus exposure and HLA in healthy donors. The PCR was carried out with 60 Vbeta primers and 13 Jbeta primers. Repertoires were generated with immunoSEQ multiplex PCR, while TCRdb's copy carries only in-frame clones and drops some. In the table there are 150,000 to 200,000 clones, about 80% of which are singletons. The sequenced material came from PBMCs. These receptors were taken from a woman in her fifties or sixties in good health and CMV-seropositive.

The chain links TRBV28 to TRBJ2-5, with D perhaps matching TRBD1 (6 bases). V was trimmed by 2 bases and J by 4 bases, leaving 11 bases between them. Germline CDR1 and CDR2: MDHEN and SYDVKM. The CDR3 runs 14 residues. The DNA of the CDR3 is TGTGCCAGCAGTTTACAACAGGGAACAGAGACCCAGTACTTC. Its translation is CASSLQQGTETQYF.

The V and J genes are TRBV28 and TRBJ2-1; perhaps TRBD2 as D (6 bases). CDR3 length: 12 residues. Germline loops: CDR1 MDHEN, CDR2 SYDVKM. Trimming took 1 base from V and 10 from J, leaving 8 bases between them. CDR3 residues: CASSLSREEQFF. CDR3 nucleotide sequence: TGTGCCAGCAGTTTATCCCGGGAGGAGCAGTTCTTC.

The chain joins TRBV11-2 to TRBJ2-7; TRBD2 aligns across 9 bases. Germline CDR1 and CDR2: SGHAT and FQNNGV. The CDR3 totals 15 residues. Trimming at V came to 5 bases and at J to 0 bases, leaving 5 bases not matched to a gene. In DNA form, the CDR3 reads TGTGCCAGCAGCCGGAGTAGCGGGGGCTCCTACGAGCAGTACTTC. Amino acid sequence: CASSRSSGGSYEQYF.

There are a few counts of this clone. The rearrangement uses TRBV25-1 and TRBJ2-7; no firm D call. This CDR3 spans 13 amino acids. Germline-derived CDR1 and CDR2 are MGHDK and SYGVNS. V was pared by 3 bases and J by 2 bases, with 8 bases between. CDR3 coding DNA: TGTGCCAGCAGTGACCCCCCCACCTACGAGCAGTACTTC. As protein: CASSDPPTYEQYF.

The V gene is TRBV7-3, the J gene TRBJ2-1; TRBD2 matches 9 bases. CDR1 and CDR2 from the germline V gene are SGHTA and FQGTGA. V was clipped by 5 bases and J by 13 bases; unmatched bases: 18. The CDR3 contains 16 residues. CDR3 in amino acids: CASSPHSMREGHHQFF. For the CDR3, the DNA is TGTGCCAGCAGCCCCCACTCCATGCGGGAGGGCCATCATCAGTTCTTC. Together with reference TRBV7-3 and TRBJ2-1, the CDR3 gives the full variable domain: GAGVSQTPSNKVTEKGKYVELRCDPISGHTALYWYRQSLGQGPEFLIYFQGTGAADDSGLPNDRFFAVRPEGSVSTLKIQRTERGDSAVYLCASSPHSMREGHHQFFGPGTRLTVL.

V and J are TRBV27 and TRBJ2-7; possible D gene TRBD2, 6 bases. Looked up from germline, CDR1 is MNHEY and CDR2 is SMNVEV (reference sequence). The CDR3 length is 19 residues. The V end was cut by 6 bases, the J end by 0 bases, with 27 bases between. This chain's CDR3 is CASSFGGKYRQRFSYEQYF. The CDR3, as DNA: TGTGCCAGCAGCTTTGGGGGGAAATACCGACAGCGATTCTCCTACGAGCAGTACTTC.

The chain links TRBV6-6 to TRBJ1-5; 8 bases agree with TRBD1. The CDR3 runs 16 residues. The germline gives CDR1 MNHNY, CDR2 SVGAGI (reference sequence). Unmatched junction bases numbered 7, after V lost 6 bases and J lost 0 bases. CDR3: CASSRQGILSNQPQHF. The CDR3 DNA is TGTGCCAGCAGCAGACAGGGGATCCTTAGCAATCAGCCCCAGCATTTT.

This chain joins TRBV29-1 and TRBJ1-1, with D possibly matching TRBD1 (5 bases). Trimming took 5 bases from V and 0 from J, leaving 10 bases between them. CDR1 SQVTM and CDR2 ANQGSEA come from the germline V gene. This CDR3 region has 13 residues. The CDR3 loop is CSVKGKLNTEAFF. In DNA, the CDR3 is TGCAGCGTTAAGGGGAAGCTGAACACTGAAGCTTTCTTT.

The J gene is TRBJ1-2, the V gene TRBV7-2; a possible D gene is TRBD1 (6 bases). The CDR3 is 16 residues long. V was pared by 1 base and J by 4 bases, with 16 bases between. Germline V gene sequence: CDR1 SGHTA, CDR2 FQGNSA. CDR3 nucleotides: TGTGCCAGCAGCTTAGGGCTTGGGGGCGCGGGCTATGGCTACACCTTC. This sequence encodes CASSLGLGGAGYGYTF.

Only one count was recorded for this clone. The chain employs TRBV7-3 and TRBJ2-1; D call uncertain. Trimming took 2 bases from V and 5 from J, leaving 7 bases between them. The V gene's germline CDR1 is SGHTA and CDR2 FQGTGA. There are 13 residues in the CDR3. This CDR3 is CASSLLQDNEQFF. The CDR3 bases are TGTGCCAGCAGCTTACTCCAGGACAATGAGCAGTTCTTC.

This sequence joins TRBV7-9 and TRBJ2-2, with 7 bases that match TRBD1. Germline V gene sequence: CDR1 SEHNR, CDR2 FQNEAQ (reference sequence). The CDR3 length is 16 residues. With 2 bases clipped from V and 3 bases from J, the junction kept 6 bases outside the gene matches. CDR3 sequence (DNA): TGTGCCAGCAGCTTAACGGGACAGACGTACACCGGGGAGCTGTTTTTT. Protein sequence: CASSLTGQTYTGELFF.

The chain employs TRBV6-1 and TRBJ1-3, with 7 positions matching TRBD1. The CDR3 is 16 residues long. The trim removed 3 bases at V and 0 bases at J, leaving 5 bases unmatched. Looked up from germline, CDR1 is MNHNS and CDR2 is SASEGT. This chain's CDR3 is CASSEGQLFSGNTIYF. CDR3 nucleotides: TGTGCCAGCAGTGAGGGACAGCTTTTCTCTGGAAACACCATATATTTT.

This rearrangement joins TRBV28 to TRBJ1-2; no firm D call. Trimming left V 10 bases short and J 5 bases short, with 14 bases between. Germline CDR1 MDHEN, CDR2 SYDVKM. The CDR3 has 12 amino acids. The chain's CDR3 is CATYLQAYGYTF. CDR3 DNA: TGTGCCACCTATTTGCAGGCGTATGGCTACACCTTC.

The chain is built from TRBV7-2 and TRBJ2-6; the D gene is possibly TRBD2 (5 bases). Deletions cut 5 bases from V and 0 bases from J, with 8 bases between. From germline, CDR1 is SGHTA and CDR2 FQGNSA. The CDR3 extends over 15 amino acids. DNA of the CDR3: TGTGCCAGCAGCCTAGGAGGCTCTGGGGCCAACGTCCTGACTTTC. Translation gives CASSLGGSGANVLTF.

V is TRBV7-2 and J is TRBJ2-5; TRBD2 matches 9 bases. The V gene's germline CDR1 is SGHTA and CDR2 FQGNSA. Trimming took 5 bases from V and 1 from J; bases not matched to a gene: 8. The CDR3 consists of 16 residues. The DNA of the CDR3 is TGTGCCAGCAGCCCGCGGGGGGGGTACTTCCAAGAGACCCAGTACTTC. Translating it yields CASSPRGGYFQETQYF.

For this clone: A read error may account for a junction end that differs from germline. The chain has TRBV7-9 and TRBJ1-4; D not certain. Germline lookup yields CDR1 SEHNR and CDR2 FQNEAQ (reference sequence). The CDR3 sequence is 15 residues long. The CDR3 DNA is TGTTCCAGCAGTTATCCTAGCACAACTAATGAAAAACTGTTTTTT. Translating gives CSSSYPSTTNEKLFF.

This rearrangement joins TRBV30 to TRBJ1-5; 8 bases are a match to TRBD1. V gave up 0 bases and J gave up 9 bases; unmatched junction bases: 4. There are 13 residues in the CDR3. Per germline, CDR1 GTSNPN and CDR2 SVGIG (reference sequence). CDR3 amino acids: CAWSVLGTGPQHF. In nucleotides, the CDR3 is TGTGCCTGGAGTGTACTGGGGACAGGGCCCCAGCATTTT.

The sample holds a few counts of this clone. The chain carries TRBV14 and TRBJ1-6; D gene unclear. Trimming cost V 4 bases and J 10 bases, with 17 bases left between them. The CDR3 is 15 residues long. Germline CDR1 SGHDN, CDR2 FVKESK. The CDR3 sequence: CASSPRGGMSSPLHF. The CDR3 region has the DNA TGTGCCAGCAGCCCCCGGGGAGGAATGTCATCACCCCTCCACTTT.